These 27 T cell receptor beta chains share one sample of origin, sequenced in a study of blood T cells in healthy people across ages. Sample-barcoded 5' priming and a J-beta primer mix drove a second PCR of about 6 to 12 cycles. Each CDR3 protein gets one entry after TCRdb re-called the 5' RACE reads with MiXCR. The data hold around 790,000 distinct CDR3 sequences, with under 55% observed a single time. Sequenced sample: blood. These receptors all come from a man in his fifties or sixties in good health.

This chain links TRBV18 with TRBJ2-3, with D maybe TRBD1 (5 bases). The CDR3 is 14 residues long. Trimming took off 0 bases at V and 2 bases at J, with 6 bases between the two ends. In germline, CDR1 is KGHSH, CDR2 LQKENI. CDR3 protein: CASSPPRDTDTQYF. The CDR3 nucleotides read TGTGCCAGCTCACCACCCAGGGACACAGATACGCAGTATTTT.

The CDR3 protein is CASSLVSGAGQKKAFF. Here the CDR3 DNA reads TGTGCCAGCAGCTTAGTCTCGGGGGCAGGCCAAAAGAAAGCTTTCTTT. V and J are TRBV7-2 and TRBJ1-1; D may be TRBD1 (6 bases). Trimming pared 1 base from V and 9 bases from J, leaving 21 bases between. The CDR3 contains 16 residues. CDR1 and CDR2 (germline): SGHTA, FQGNSA.

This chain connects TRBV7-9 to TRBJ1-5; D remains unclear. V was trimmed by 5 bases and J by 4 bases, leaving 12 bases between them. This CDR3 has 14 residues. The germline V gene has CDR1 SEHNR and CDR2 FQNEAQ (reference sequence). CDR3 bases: TGTGCCAGCAGCGTAGGCGCCGCGAATCAGCCCCAGCATTTT. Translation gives CASSVGAANQPQHF.

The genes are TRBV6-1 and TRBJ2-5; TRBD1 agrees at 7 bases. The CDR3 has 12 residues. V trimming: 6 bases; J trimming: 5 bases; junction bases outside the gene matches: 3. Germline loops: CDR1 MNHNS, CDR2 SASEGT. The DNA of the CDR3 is TGTGCCAGCAGAGGGACAGTGGAGACCCAGTACTTC. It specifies CASRGTVETQYF.

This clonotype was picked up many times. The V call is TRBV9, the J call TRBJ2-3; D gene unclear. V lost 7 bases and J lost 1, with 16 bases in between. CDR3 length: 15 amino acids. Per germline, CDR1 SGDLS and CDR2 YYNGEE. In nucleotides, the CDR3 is TGTGCCAGCTCCCCTCAGGACGGCCGCACAGATACGCAGTATTTT. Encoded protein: CASSPQDGRTDTQYF.

The CDR3 is CASGLSAGLGHGYTF. CDR3 DNA sequence: TGTGCTAGTGGTTTGAGCGCCGGTTTAGGACATGGCTACACCTTC. The chain uses TRBV12-5 and TRBJ1-2; D is uncertain. Trimming took off 2 bases at V and 6 bases at J, with 16 bases between the two ends. The CDR3 sequence is 15 residues long. CDR1 LGHNT and CDR2 FRNRAP come from the germline V gene.

The CDR3 loop is CASSPKPGLGYGYTF. The CDR3 nucleotides are TGTGCCAGCAGTCCAAAACCGGGACTAGGCTATGGCTACACCTTC. The chain recombines TRBV28 with TRBJ1-2; weak D call: TRBD1 (5 bases). Germline CDR1 MDHEN, CDR2 SYDVKM. V lost 5 bases and J 4 bases, leaving 17 bases between the germline ends. The CDR3 loop spans 15 amino acids.

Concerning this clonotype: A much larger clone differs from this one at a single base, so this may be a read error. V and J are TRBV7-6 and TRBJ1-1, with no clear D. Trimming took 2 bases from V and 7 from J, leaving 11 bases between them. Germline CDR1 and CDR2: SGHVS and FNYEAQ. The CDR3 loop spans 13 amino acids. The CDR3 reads CASSLLRAHEAFF. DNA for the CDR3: TGTGCCAGCAGCTTATTAAGGGCACATGAAGCTTTCTTT.

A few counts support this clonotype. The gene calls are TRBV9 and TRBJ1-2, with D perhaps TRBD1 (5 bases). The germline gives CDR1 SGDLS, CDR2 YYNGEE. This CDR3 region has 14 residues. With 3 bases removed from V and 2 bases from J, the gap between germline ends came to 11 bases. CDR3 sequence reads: CASSDRTVNYGYTF. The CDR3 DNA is TGTGCCAGCAGCGACAGGACTGTGAACTATGGCTACACCTTC. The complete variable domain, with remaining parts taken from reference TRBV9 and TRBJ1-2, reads DSGVTQTPKHLITATGQRVTLRCSPRSGDLSVYWYQQSLDQGLQFLIQYYNGEERAKGNILERFSAQQFPDLHSELNLSSLELGDSALYFCASSDRTVNYGYTFGSGTRLTVV.

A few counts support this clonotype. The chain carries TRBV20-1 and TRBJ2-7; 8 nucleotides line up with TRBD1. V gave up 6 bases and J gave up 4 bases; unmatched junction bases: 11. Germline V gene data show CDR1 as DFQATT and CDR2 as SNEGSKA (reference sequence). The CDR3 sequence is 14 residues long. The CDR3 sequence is CSAHSGQGEYEQYF. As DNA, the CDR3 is TGCAGTGCCCACAGTGGACAGGGAGAATACGAGCAGTACTTC.

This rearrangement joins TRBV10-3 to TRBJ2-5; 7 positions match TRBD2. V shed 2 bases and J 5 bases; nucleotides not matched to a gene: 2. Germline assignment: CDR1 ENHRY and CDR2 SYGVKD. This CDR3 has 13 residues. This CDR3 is CAISEGLVETQYF. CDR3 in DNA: TGTGCCATCAGTGAGGGACTAGTTGAGACCCAGTACTTC.

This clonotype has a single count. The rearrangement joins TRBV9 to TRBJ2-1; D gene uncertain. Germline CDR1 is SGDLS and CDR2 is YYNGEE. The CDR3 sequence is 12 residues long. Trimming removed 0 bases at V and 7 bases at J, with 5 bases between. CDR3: CASSVETNEQFF. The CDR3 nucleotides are TGTGCCAGCAGCGTAGAGACAAATGAGCAGTTCTTC.

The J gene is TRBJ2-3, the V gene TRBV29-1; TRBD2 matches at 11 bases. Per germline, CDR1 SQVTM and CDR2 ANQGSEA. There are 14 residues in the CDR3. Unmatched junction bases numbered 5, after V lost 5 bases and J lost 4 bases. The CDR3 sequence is CSVPIAGGADTQYF. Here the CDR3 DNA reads TGCAGCGTTCCCATAGCGGGGGGGGCAGATACGCAGTATTTT.

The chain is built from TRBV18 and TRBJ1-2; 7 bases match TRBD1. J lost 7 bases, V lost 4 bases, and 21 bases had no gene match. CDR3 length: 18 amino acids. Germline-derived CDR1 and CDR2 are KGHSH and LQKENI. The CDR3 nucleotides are TGTGCCAGCTCACACGAAGCGGGACAGACGCCAATAGGGGGTGGCTACACCTTC. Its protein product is CASSHEAGQTPIGGGYTF. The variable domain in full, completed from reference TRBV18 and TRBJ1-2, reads NAGVMQNPRHLVRRRGQEARLRCSPMKGHSHVYWYRQLPEEGLKFMVYLQKENIIDESGMPKERFSAEFPKEGPSILRIQQVVRGDSAAYFCASSHEAGQTPIGGGYTFGSGTRLTVV.

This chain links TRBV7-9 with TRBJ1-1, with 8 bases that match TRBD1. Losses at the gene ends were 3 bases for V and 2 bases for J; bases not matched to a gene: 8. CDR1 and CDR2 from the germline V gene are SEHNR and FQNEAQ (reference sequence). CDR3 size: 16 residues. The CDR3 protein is CASSLGRGLYNTEAFF. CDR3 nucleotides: TGTGCCAGCAGCTTGGGCAGGGGGCTTTACAACACTGAAGCTTTCTTT.

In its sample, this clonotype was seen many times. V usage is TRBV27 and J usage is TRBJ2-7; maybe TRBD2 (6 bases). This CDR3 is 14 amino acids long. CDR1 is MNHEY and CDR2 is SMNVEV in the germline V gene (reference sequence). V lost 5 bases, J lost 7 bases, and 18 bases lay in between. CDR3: CASSPVGGVREQYF. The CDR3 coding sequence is TGTGCCAGCAGTCCCGTCGGCGGGGTGAGGGAGCAGTACTTC.

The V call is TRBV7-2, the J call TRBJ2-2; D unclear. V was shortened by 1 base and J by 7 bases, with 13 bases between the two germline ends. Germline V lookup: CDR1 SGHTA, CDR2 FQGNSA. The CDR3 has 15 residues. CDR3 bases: TGTGCCAGCAGCTTAGAGCCTAGTCGATTCGGGGAGCTGTTTTTT. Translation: CASSLEPSRFGELFF.

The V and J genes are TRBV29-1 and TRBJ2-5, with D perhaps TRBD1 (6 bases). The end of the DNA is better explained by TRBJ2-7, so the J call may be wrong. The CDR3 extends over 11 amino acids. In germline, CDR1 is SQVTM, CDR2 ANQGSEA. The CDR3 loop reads CSVGQSHEQYF. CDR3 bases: TGCAGTGTAGGACAGTCCCACGAGCAGTACTTC.

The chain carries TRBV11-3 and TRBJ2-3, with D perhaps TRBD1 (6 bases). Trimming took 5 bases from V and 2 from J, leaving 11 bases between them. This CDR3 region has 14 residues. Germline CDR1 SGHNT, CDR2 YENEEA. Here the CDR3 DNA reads TGTGCCAGCAGCCCAGGGGAGAACACAGATACGCAGTATTTT. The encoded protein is CASSPGENTDTQYF. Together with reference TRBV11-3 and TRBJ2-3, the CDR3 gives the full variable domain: EAGVVQSPRYKIIEKKQPVAFWCNPISGHNTLYWYLQNLGQGPELLIRYENEEAVDDSQLPKDRFSAERLKGVDSTLKIQPAELGDSAVYLCASSPGENTDTQYFGPGTRLTVL.

This CDR3 reads CSVIGTSPSTDTQYF. The CDR3 region has the DNA TGCAGTGTCATTGGGACTAGCCCATCCACAGATACGCAGTATTTT. The chain couples TRBV20-1 to TRBJ2-3; 9 nucleotides match TRBD2. CDR1 and CDR2 (germline): DFQATT, SNEGSKA (reference sequence). V trimming: 7 bases; J trimming: 2 bases; junction bases outside the gene matches: 10. This CDR3 has 15 residues.

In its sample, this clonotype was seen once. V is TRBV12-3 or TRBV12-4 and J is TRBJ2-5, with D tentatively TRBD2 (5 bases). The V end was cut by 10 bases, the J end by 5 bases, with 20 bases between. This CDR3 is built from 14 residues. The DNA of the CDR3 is TGTGCCAACAACCTAGGGCCGGGGATGGAGACCCAGTACTTC. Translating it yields CANNLGPGMETQYF.

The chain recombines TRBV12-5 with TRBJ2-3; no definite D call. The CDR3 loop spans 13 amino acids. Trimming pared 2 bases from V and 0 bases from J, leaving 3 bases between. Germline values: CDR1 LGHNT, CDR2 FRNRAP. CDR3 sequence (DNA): TGTGCTAGTGGTTTGAGTAGCACAGATACGCAGTATTTT. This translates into CASGLSSTDTQYF.

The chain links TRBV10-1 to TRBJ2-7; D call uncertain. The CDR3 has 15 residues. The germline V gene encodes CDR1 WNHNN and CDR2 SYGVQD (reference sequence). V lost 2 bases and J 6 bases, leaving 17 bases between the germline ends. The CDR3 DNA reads TGCGCCAGCAGTGAGCGAATGGCGGCTGGAGCCGAGCAGTACTTC. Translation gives CASSERMAAGAEQYF.

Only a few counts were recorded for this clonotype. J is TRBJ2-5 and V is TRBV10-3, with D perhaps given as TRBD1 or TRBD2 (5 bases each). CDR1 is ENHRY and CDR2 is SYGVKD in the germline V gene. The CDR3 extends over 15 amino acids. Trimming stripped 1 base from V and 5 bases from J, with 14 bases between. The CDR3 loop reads CAISEWDLTGETQYF. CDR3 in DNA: TGTGCCATCAGTGAGTGGGACCTTACTGGGGAGACCCAGTACTTC.

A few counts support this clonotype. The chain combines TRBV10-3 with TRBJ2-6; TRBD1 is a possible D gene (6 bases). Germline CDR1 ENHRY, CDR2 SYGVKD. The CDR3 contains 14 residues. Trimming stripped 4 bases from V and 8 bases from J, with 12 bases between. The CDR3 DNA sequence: TGTGCCATCAGTGGACAGGCTGGATCCAACGTCCTGACTTTC. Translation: CAISGQAGSNVLTF.

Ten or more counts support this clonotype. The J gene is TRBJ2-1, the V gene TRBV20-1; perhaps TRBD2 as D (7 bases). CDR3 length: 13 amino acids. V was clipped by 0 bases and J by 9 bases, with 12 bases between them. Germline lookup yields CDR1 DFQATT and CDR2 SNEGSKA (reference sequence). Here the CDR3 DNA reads TGCAGTGCTAGAGATGGGGGGGGCATTGAGCAGTTCTTC. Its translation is CSARDGGGIEQFF.

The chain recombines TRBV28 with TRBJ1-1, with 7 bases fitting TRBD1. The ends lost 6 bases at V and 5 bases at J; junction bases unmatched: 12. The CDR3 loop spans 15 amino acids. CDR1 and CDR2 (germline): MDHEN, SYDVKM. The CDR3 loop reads CASSPTRQGGTEAFF. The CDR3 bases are TGTGCCAGCAGCCCAACCCGACAGGGTGGAACTGAAGCTTTCTTT.